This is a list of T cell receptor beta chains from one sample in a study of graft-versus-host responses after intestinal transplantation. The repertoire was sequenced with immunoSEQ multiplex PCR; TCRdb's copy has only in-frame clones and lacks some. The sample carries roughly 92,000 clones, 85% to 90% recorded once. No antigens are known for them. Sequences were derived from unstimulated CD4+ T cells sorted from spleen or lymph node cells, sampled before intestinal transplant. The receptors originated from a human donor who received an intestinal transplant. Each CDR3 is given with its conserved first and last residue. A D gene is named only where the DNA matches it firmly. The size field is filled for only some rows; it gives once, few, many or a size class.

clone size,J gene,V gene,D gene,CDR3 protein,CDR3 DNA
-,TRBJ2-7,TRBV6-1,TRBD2,CASSEIAGGLEQYF,TGTGCCAGCAGTGAAATAGCGGGGGGGCTCGAGCAGTACTTC
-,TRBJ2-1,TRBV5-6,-,CASSLAVYNEQFF,TGTGCCAGCAGCTTGGCCGTGTACAATGAGCAGTTCTTC
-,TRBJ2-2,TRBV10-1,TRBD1,CASRETGGSGELFF,TGCGCCAGCAGAGAAACAGGGGGATCCGGGGAGCTGTTTTTT
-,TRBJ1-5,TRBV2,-,CASDGGNQPQHF,TGTGCCAGCGATGGGGGGAATCAGCCCCAGCATTTT
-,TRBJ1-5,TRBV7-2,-,CASRGAGGNQPQHF,TGTGCCAGCAGGGGGGCAGGAGGCAATCAGCCCCAGCATTTT
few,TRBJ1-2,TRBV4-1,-,CASSQGSRSSPYGYTF,TGCGCCAGCAGCCAAGGGAGCCGGTCCTCTCCCTATGGCTACACCTTC
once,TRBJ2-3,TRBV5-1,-,CASSPGLLRGTDTQYF,TGCGCCAGCAGCCCGGGACTTCTTAGGGGCACAGATACGCAGTATTTT
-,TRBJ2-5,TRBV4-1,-,CASSGGGGKETQYF,TGCGCCAGCAGCGGGGGCGGGGGAAAAGAGACCCAGTACTTC
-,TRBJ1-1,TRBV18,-,CASSPMRGAPTLNTEAFF,TGTGCCAGCTCACCAATGCGGGGGGCCCCAACCCTGAACACTGAAGCTTTCTTT
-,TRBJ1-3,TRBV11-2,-,CASSLGQVSGNTIYF,TGTGCCAGCAGCTTAGGGCAGGTCTCTGGAAACACCATATATTTT
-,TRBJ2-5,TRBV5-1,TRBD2,CASSTRGLALGETQYF,TGCGCCAGCAGCACCCGTGGACTAGCCCTAGGGGAGACCCAGTACTTC
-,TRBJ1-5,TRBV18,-,CASSLGQFNQPQHF,TGTGCCAGCTCATTAGGACAGTTCAATCAGCCCCAGCATTTT
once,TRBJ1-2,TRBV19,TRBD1,CASSIAPPGQGSGGYTF,TGTGCCAGTAGTATAGCCCCCCCGGGACAGGGGTCTGGTGGCTACACCTTC
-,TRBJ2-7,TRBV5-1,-,CASGWERTYEQYF,TGCGCCAGCGGGTGGGAGAGGACCTACGAGCAGTACTTC
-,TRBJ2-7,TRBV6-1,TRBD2,CASRGGSTYEQYF,TGTGCCAGCCGGGGGGGGTCTACCTACGAGCAGTACTTC
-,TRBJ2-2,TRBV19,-,CASSIGGTGELFF,TGTGCCAGTAGTATCGGGGGCACCGGGGAGCTGTTTTTT
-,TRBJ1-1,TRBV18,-,CASSPPTGSNTEAFF,TGTGCCAGCTCACCACCTACAGGGTCGAACACTGAAGCTTTCTTT
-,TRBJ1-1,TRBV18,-,CASSPVAAAEAFF,TGTGCCAGCTCACCAGTCGCCGCGGCTGAAGCTTTCTTT
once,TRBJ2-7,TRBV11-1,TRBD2,CASSLAGTTYEQYF,TGTGCCAGCAGCTTAGCCGGGACTACCTACGAGCAGTACTTC
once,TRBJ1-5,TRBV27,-,CASSRYSNQPQHF,TGTGCCAGCAGTCGGTATAGCAATCAGCCCCAGCATTTT
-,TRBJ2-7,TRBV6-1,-,CASSPRAREQYF,TGTGCCAGCAGCCCCAGGGCTCGCGAGCAGTACTTC
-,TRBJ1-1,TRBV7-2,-,CASSRREGTEAFF,TGTGCCAGCAGTCGAAGGGAGGGCACTGAAGCTTTCTTT
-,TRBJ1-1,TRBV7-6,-,CASSPAGGLRAFF,TGTGCCAGCAGCCCCGCGGGGGGACTTCGGGCTTTCTTT
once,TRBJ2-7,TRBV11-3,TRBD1,CASAPGTGAYEQYF,TGTGCCAGCGCCCCAGGGACAGGGGCGTACGAGCAGTACTTC
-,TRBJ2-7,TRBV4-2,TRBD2,CASSQSSGGPSSYEQYF,TGTGCCAGCAGCCAGTCTAGCGGGGGGCCGAGCTCCTACGAGCAGTACTTC
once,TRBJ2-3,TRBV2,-,CASSGRADTQYF,TGTGCCAGCAGTGGGCGGGCAGATACGCAGTATTTT
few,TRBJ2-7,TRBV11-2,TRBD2,CASRLAGTYEQYF,TGTGCCAGCAGACTAGCGGGGACCTACGAGCAGTACTTC
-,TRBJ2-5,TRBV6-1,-,CASSEVSLATKTQYF,TGTGCCAGCAGTGAAGTTTCACTAGCCACCAAGACCCAGTACTTC
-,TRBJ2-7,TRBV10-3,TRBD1,CAIGGGQGPYEQYF,TGTGCCATAGGAGGGGGACAGGGGCCCTACGAGCAGTACTTC
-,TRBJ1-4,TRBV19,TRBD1,CASIAGTATGKLFF,TGTGCCAGTATCGCCGGGACAGCCACGGGAAAACTGTTTTTT
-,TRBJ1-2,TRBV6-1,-,CASSVGGYGYTF,TGTGCCAGCAGTGTTGGGGGGTATGGCTACACCTTC
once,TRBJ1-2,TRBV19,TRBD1,CASSIQGAGYGYTF,TGTGCCAGTAGTATTCAGGGGGCTGGCTATGGCTACACCTTC
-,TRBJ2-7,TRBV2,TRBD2,CASSEGRGLAGVNEQYF,TGTGCCAGCAGTGAAGGTCGAGGACTAGCGGGGGTTAACGAGCAGTACTTC
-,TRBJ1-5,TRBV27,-,CASSFLAGSNQPQHF,TGTGCCAGCAGTTTCTTAGCGGGGAGCAATCAGCCCCAGCATTTT
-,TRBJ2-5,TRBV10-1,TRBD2,CASSESTSGGSQETQYF,TGCGCCAGCAGTGAGTCGACTAGCGGGGGGTCACAAGAGACCCAGTACTTC
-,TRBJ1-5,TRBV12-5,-,CASAVDSYQPQHF,TGTGCTAGTGCCGTGGACAGCTATCAGCCCCAGCATTTT
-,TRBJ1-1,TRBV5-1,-,CASSLRQNTEAFF,TGCGCCAGCAGCTTGCGACAGAACACTGAAGCTTTCTTT
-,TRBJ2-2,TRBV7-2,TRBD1,CASSTGTGRTGELFF,TGTGCCAGCAGCACCGGGACAGGGAGGACCGGGGAGCTGTTTTTT
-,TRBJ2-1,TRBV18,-,CASSPPSFRIPNEQFF,TGTGCCAGCTCACCACCGTCCTTCAGGATCCCCAATGAGCAGTTCTTC
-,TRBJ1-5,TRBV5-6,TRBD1,CASSLAGTGDQPQHF,TGTGCCAGCAGCTTGGCCGGGACAGGGGATCAGCCCCAGCATTTT
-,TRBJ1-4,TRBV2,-,CASSGGLMNEKLFF,TGTGCCAGCAGTGGGGGACTGATGAATGAAAAACTGTTTTTT